These T cell receptor beta chains were read from a single sample in a study of blood T cell repertoires in COVID-19. Using immunoSEQ multiplex PCR, the repertoire was profiled, and TCRdb retains in-frame clones only, with some absent. The sample consists of around 200,000 clones, 86% of them appearing once. Specimen: peripheral blood. The source of these receptors is a woman aged 60-75 years with COVID-19, enrolled during active disease. Both conserved end residues are part of each CDR3. The D gene is left open where the match is weak. Clone size, where shown, is once, few, many, or a class for clones that have expanded.

size,D,J,V,CDR3,DNA
.,TRBD2,TRBJ2-3,TRBV3-1/TRBV3-2,CASSQPSGGSADTQYF,TGTGCCAGCAGCCAACCGTCGGGAGGGTCGGCAGATACGCAGTATTTT
.,TRBD2,TRBJ2-2,TRBV9,CASSVAITGTSGNTGELFF,TGTGCCAGCAGCGTAGCTATAACGGGGACTAGCGGGAACACCGGGGAGCTGTTTTTT
.,.,TRBJ1-2,TRBV24-1,CATSDWGRASGYTF,TGTGCCACCAGTGATTGGGGCAGGGCAAGCGGCTACACCTTC
.,.,TRBJ1-2,TRBV25-1,CASSESPRVHGYTF,TGTGCCAGCAGTGAATCACCCAGGGTCCATGGCTACACCTTC
.,TRBD2,TRBJ2-7,TRBV6-4,CASSDSSSGIRYF,TGTGCCAGCAGTGACTCGAGTAGCGGGATCCGTTACTTC
.,TRBD2,TRBJ2-3,TRBV7-8,CASSRLAGGSTDTQYF,TGTGCCAGCAGCCGTCTAGCGGGAGGGAGCACAGATACGCAGTATTTT
.,TRBD1,TRBJ2-7,TRBV4-2,CASSQELGQGSYEQYF,TGTGCCAGCAGCCAAGAACTGGGACAGGGCTCCTACGAGCAGTACTTC
.,TRBD2,TRBJ2-1,TRBV5-4,CASSKGLGGNEQFF,TGTGCCAGCAGCAAGGGACTGGGGGGGAATGAGCAGTTCTTC
.,.,TRBJ1-1,TRBV11-2,CASSLFSAAELYTEAFF,TGTGCCAGCAGCTTATTCTCTGCCGCAGAACTATACACTGAAGCTTTCTTT
.,.,TRBJ2-7,TRBV7-2,CASSLAQEQYF,TGTGCCAGCAGCTTAGCCCAGGAGCAGTACTTC
.,.,TRBJ1-1,TRBV28,CASTRKGRVNTEAFF,TGTGCCAGCACCCGAAAGGGGCGAGTGAACACTGAAGCTTTCTTT
.,.,TRBJ2-7,TRBV29-1,CSVDLTAGTGEQYF,TGCAGCGTTGATTTGACCGCGGGGACGGGCGAGCAGTACTTC
.,TRBD2,TRBJ2-2,TRBV15,CATEAREAAGELFF,TGTGCCACCGAGGCGCGGGAGGCTGCCGGGGAGCTGTTTTTT
.,TRBD1,TRBJ1-5,TRBV28,CASSPTGGSGQPQHF,TGTGCCAGCAGCCCTACAGGGGGCTCTGGGCAGCCCCAGCATTTT
.,.,TRBJ1-2,TRBV4-2,CASSQAQHYGYTF,TGTGCCAGCAGCCAAGCACAGCACTATGGCTACACCTTC
once,.,TRBJ2-1,TRBV24-1,CATSDTGFSSAGSYNEQFF,TGTGCCACCAGTGATACGGGGTTTTCTAGCGCGGGCTCCTACAATGAGCAGTTCTTC
.,.,TRBJ1-2,TRBV6-5,CASSYSQAANYGYTF,TGTGCCAGCAGTTACTCGCAGGCAGCTAACTATGGCTACACCTTC
.,TRBD1,TRBJ2-7,TRBV4-1,CASSPPGQIYEQYF,TGCGCCAGCAGCCCCCCGGGACAGATCTACGAGCAGTACTTC
once,TRBD1,TRBJ2-7,TRBV30,CAWSVTGVHEQYF,TGTGCCTGGAGTGTAACAGGGGTGCACGAGCAGTACTTC
.,TRBD2,TRBJ2-7,TRBV4-3,CASSLVEAGGPIEQYF,TGCGCCAGCAGCCTGGTGGAGGCGGGAGGGCCGATCGAGCAGTACTTC
.,.,TRBJ2-1,TRBV7-9,CASSPKLWEAGSSYNEQFF,TGTGCCAGCAGCCCAAAATTATGGGAGGCCGGAAGCTCCTACAATGAGCAGTTCTTC
.,.,TRBJ1-3,TRBV30,CAWDGHFSGNTIYF,TGTGCCTGGGACGGACATTTTTCTGGAAACACCATATATTTT